A selection of T cell receptor beta chains follows, all from one sample in a study of post-analysis software for immune sequencing data. TCRdb re-called the PCR reads through MiXCR, storing one row per CDR3 protein. This repertoire shows roughly 730,000 distinct CDR3 sequences, just under 30% found once; its top ten account for under 0.7%. The sample consisted of blood. Receptor source: a girl aged 5 to 17 with multiple sclerosis. Both conserved end residues are part of each CDR3. Each record gives: CDR3 protein, CDR3 DNA, J gene, clone size, D gene, V gene. D genes are given only for firm matches. Clone size, where shown, is once, few, many, or a class for clones that have expanded.

CDR3aa: CSATGTSGRQGDTQYF; CDR3nt: TGCAGTGCTACAGGGACTAGCGGGAGGCAGGGAGATACGCAGTATTTT; j_gene: TRBJ2-3; abundance: many; d_gene: TRBD2; v_gene: TRBV20-1
CDR3aa: CASSLGGAYDGELFF; CDR3nt: TGCGCCAGCAGCCTCGGAGGGGCGTATGACGGGGAGCTGTTTTTT; j_gene: TRBJ2-2; abundance: few; d_gene: -; v_gene: TRBV4-3
CDR3aa: CASSFVGLEQFF; CDR3nt: TGTGCCAGCAGCTTCGTAGGTCTCGAGCAGTTCTTC; j_gene: TRBJ2-1; abundance: -; d_gene: -; v_gene: TRBV7-2
CDR3aa: CASSQVFVLGHGETQYF; CDR3nt: TGTGCCAGCAGCCAAGTTTTCGTCCTAGGGCACGGAGAGACCCAGTACTTC; j_gene: TRBJ2-5; abundance: -; d_gene: -; v_gene: TRBV3-1
CDR3aa: CSVYGRSSYEQYF; CDR3nt: TGCAGTGTTTACGGGAGGTCCTCCTACGAGCAGTACTTC; j_gene: TRBJ2-7; abundance: few; d_gene: TRBD2; v_gene: TRBV20-1
CDR3aa: CAISEGVGGGNIQYF; CDR3nt: TGTGCCATCAGTGAGGGTGTCGGGGGTGGGAACATTCAGTACTTC; j_gene: TRBJ2-4; abundance: many; d_gene: -; v_gene: TRBV10-3
CDR3aa: CSARGEGVNIQYF; CDR3nt: TGCAGCGCCCGGGGGGAGGGGGTAAACATTCAGTACTTC; j_gene: TRBJ2-4; abundance: few; d_gene: -; v_gene: TRBV29-1
CDR3aa: CSARDPGLAGIREQYF; CDR3nt: TGCAGTGCTAGAGACCCGGGACTAGCGGGAATTCGGGAGCAGTACTTC; j_gene: TRBJ2-7; abundance: few; d_gene: TRBD2; v_gene: TRBV20-1
CDR3aa: CASSLEASNYGYTF; CDR3nt: TGTGCCAGCAGCTTAGAGGCCTCTAACTATGGCTACACCTTC; j_gene: TRBJ1-2; abundance: few; d_gene: -; v_gene: TRBV5-4
CDR3aa: CATARSKGDEQYF; CDR3nt: TGTGCCACCGCACGATCCAAGGGCGATGAGCAGTACTTC; j_gene: TRBJ2-5; abundance: -; d_gene: -; v_gene: TRBV10-3
CDR3aa: CASSQQLSGGTDTQYF; CDR3nt: TGCGCCAGCAGCCAACAACTAAGCGGGGGCACAGATACGCAGTATTTT; j_gene: TRBJ2-3; abundance: -; d_gene: TRBD2; v_gene: TRBV4-3
CDR3aa: CASSPQRLTDTQYF; CDR3nt: TGTGCCAGCAGCCCCCAGCGCCTCACAGATACGCAGTATTTT; j_gene: TRBJ2-3; abundance: few; d_gene: -; v_gene: TRBV7-2
CDR3aa: CASSTGLAEGTDTQYF; CDR3nt: TGTGCCAGCAGTACGGGACTAGCGGAAGGCACAGATACGCAGTATTTT; j_gene: TRBJ2-3; abundance: -; d_gene: TRBD2; v_gene: TRBV12-3/TRBV12-4
CDR3aa: CSARDIAGVWVDTQYF; CDR3nt: TGCAGTGCTAGAGATATCGCGGGAGTTTGGGTAGATACGCAGTATTTT; j_gene: TRBJ2-3; abundance: few; d_gene: TRBD2; v_gene: TRBV20-1
CDR3aa: CATYPGTSGYEQYF; CDR3nt: TGTGCCACCTACCCCGGGACTAGCGGATACGAGCAGTACTTC; j_gene: TRBJ2-7; abundance: few; d_gene: TRBD2; v_gene: TRBV10-3
CDR3aa: CASSPSGYTGELFF; CDR3nt: TGTGCCAGCAGCCCTAGCGGATACACCGGGGAGCTGTTTTTT; j_gene: TRBJ2-2; abundance: -; d_gene: TRBD2; v_gene: TRBV7-2
CDR3aa: CSASDLTPPTF; CDR3nt: TGCAGTGCTTCGGACCTTACTCCGCCCACCTTC; j_gene: TRBJ1-2; abundance: -; d_gene: -; v_gene: TRBV20-1
CDR3aa: CSAMTGGASEAFF; CDR3nt: TGCAGTGCCATGACAGGGGGCGCATCGGAAGCTTTCTTT; j_gene: TRBJ1-1; abundance: -; d_gene: TRBD1; v_gene: TRBV20-1
CDR3aa: CSVQIGGAPTEAFF; CDR3nt: TGCAGCGTTCAGATTGGGGGGGCACCCACTGAAGCTTTCTTT; j_gene: TRBJ1-1; abundance: -; d_gene: -; v_gene: TRBV29-1
CDR3aa: CSAREGTGGGFETQYF; CDR3nt: TGCAGTGCTAGAGAAGGGACAGGGGGCGGGTTTGAGACCCAGTACTTC; j_gene: TRBJ2-5; abundance: few; d_gene: TRBD1; v_gene: TRBV20-1
CDR3aa: CASSSTTGGYTF; CDR3nt: TGTGCCAGCAGTAGCACGACAGGTGGCTACACCTTC; j_gene: TRBJ1-2; abundance: -; d_gene: -; v_gene: TRBV12-3/TRBV12-4
CDR3aa: CSLNAGSETQYF; CDR3nt: TGCAGTCTCAACGCAGGGTCTGAGACCCAGTACTTC; j_gene: TRBJ2-5; abundance: -; d_gene: -; v_gene: TRBV20-1
CDR3aa: CASRNSLAGGINEQFF; CDR3nt: TGTGCCAGCAGAAACTCGCTAGCGGGAGGCATCAATGAGCAGTTCTTC; j_gene: TRBJ2-1; abundance: few; d_gene: TRBD2; v_gene: TRBV3-1
CDR3aa: CASSRGSYEQFF; CDR3nt: TGTGCCAGCAGCCGCGGATCCTACGAGCAGTTCTTC; j_gene: TRBJ2-1; abundance: -; d_gene: -; v_gene: TRBV14
CDR3aa: CATSRDLGQPQHF; CDR3nt: TGTGCCACCAGCAGAGATTTAGGCCAGCCCCAGCATTTT; j_gene: TRBJ1-5; abundance: few; d_gene: -; v_gene: TRBV15
CDR3aa: CASSEYVGAHEQYF; CDR3nt: TGTGCCAGCAGTGAATATGTGGGGGCCCACGAGCAGTACTTC; j_gene: TRBJ2-7; abundance: few; d_gene: -; v_gene: TRBV6-1
CDR3aa: CASSLPGRDSETQYF; CDR3nt: TGTGCCAGCAGTTTACCGGGCAGGGATTCGGAGACCCAGTACTTC; j_gene: TRBJ2-5; abundance: -; d_gene: -; v_gene: TRBV28
CDR3aa: CASAADTMNTEAFF; CDR3nt: TGTGCCAGCGCGGCAGACACCATGAACACTGAAGCTTTCTTT; j_gene: TRBJ1-1; abundance: -; d_gene: -; v_gene: TRBV2
CDR3aa: CAISETYRVINYGYTF; CDR3nt: TGTGCCATCAGCGAAACCTACCGGGTAATCAACTATGGCTACACCTTC; j_gene: TRBJ1-2; abundance: -; d_gene: -; v_gene: TRBV10-3
CDR3aa: CASSATATTDTQYF; CDR3nt: TGTGCCAGCAGTGCGACGGCGACCACAGATACGCAGTATTTT; j_gene: TRBJ2-3; abundance: -; d_gene: -; v_gene: TRBV28
CDR3aa: CASSLERTVSYGYTF; CDR3nt: TGTGCCAGCAGCTTAGAAAGGACAGTATCCTATGGCTACACCTTC; j_gene: TRBJ1-2; abundance: -; d_gene: -; v_gene: TRBV11-3
CDR3aa: CVSSPPREVRNEQFF; CDR3nt: TGTGTCAGCAGCCCACCCCGGGAGGTTCGTAATGAGCAGTTCTTC; j_gene: TRBJ2-1; abundance: -; d_gene: TRBD2; v_gene: TRBV28
CDR3aa: CSGEWGTQYF; CDR3nt: TGCAGTGGGGAGTGGGGGACCCAGTACTTC; j_gene: TRBJ2-5; abundance: -; d_gene: -; v_gene: TRBV20-1
CDR3aa: CSAFNSTENSGANVLTF; CDR3nt: TGCAGTGCTTTCAATTCGACAGAGAACTCTGGGGCCAACGTCCTGACTTTC; j_gene: TRBJ2-6; abundance: few; d_gene: -; v_gene: TRBV20-1
CDR3aa: CSGLLTGGQETQYF; CDR3nt: TGCAGTGGTCTCCTGACAGGGGGCCAAGAGACCCAGTACTTC; j_gene: TRBJ2-5; abundance: few; d_gene: TRBD1; v_gene: TRBV20-1
CDR3aa: CASSLGPDSNQPQHF; CDR3nt: TGTGCCAGCAGCTTGGGCCCGGATAGCAATCAGCCCCAGCATTTT; j_gene: TRBJ1-5; abundance: -; d_gene: -; v_gene: TRBV5-4
CDR3aa: CSARDGSGTGTEAFF; CDR3nt: TGCAGTGCTAGAGATGGTTCGGGGACGGGAACTGAAGCTTTCTTT; j_gene: TRBJ1-1; abundance: -; d_gene: -; v_gene: TRBV20-1